The clone carrying this T cell receptor beta chain was seen repeatedly, ten times or more. As yet, its antigen is unknown. The sample comes from a study of CD8 T cells in ankylosing spondylitis. Libraries of TCR beta came from quantitative 5'-RACE with molecular barcodes. TCRdb ran MiXCR on the 5' RACE reads and lists one entry per CDR3 protein. The profile shows about 540,000 distinct CDR3 sequences, more than 9.5% of them singletons. CDR3 length equals 14 residues. Losses at the gene ends were 3 bases for V and 6 bases for J; bases not matched to a gene: 7. Germline assignment: CDR1 DFQATT and CDR2 SNEGSKA (reference sequence). Study results and limitations: Several highly homologous variants made up a TCR beta motif, and this motif appeared characteristic of ankylosing spondylitis blood. Researchers report that disease-linked clones proved CD8+ and relatively rare in peripheral blood.

This TCR was sampled from a male donor with ankylosing spondylitis. The material sequenced was blood, either unsorted or a sorted T cell fraction (not recorded which). This chain joins TRBV20-1 and TRBJ2-1, with 8 bases identical to TRBD2. CDR3 residues: CSASGRAILNEQFF. DNA for the CDR3: TGCAGTGCTAGCGGGAGGGCCATCCTCAATGAGCAGTTCTTC.